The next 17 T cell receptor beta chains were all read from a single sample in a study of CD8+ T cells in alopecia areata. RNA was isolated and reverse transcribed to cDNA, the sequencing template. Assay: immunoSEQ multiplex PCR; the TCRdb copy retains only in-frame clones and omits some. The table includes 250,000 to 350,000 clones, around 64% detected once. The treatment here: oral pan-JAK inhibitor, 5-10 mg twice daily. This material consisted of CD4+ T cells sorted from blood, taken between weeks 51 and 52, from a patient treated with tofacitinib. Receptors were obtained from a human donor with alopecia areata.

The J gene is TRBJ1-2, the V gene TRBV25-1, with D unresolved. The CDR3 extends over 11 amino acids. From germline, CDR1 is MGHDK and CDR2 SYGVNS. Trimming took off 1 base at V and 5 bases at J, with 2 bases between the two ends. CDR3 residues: CASSEFYGYTF. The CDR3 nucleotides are TGTGCCAGCAGTGAATTTTATGGCTACACCTTC.

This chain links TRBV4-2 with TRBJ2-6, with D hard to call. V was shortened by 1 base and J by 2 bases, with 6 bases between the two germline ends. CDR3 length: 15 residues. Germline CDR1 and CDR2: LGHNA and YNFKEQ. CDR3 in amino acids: CASSQGGAGANVLTF. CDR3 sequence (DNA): TGTGCCAGCAGCCAAGGTGGGGCTGGGGCCAACGTCCTGACTTTC.

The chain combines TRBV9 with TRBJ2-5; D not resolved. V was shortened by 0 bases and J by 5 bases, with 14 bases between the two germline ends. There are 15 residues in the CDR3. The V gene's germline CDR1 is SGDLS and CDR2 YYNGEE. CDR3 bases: TGTGCCAGCAGCGTAGGCCCCCGGGCCCAGGAGACCCAGTACTTC. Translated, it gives CASSVGPRAQETQYF.

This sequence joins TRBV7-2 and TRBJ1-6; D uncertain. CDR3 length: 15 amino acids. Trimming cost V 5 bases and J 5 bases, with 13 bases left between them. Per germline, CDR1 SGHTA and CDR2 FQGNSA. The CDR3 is CASSPGGFNNSPLHF. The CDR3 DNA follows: TGTGCCAGCAGCCCCGGCGGGTTTAATAATTCACCCCTCCACTTT.

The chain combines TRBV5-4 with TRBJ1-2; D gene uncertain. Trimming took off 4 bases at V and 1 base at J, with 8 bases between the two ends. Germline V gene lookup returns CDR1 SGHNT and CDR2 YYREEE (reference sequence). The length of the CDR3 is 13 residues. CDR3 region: CASSPDGNYGYTF. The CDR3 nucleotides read TGTGCCAGCAGCCCCGACGGTAACTATGGCTACACCTTC.

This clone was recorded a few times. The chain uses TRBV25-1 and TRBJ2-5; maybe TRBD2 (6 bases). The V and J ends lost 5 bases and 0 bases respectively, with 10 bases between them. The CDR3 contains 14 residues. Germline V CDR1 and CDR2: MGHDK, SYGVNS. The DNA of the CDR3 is TGTGCCAGCAGTCCCCGGACTAACCAAGAGACCCAGTACTTC. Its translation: CASSPRTNQETQYF.

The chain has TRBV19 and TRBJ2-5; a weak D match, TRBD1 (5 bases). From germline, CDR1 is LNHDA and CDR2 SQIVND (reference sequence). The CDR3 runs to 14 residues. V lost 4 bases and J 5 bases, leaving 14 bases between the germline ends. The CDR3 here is CASSKAGFIETQYF. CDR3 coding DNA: TGTGCCAGTAGTAAGGCAGGGTTCATCGAGACCCAGTACTTC.

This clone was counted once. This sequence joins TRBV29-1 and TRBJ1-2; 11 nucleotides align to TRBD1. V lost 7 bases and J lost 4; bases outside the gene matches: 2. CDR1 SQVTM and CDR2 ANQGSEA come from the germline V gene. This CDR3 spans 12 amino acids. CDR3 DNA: TGCAGCGATGGGACAGGGGGCTATGGCTACACCTTC. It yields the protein CSDGTGGYGYTF.

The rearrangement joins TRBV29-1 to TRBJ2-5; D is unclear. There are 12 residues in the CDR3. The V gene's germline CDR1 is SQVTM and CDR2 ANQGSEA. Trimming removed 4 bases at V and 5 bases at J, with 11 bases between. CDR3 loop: CSVAGNVETQYF. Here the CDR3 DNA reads TGCAGCGTTGCTGGGAACGTGGAGACCCAGTACTTC. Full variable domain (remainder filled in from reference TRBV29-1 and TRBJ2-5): SAVISQKPSRDICQRGTSLTIQCQVDSQVTMMFWYRQQPGQSLTLIATANQGSEATYESGFVIDKFPISRPNLTFSTLTVSNMSPEDSSIYLCSVAGNVETQYFGPGTRLLVL.

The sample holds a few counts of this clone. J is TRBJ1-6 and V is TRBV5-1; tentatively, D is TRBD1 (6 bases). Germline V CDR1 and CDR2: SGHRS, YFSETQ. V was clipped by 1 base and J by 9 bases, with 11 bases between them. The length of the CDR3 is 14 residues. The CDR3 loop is CASSLKGDTSPLHF. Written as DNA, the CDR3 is TGCGCCAGCAGCTTGAAGGGGGACACTTCACCCCTCCACTTT.

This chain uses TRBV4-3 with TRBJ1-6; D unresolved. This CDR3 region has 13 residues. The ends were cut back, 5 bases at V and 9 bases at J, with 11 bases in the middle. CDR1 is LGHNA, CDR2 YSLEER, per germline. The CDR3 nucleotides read TGCGCCAGCAGCTACAATTTAGGTTCACCCCTCCACTTT. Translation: CASSYNLGSPLHF.

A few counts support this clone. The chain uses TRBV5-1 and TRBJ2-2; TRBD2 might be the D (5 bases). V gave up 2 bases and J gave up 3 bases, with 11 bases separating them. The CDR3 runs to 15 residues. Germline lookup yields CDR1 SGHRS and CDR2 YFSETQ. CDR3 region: CASSFKGVDTGELFF. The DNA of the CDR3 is TGCGCCAGCAGCTTCAAGGGAGTGGACACCGGGGAGCTGTTTTTT. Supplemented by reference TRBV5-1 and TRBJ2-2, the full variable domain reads KAGVTQTPRYLIKTRGQQVTLSCSPISGHRSVSWYQQTPGQGLQFLFEYFSETQRNKGNFPGRFSGRQFSNSRSEMNVSTLELGDSALYLCASSFKGVDTGELFFGEGSRLTVL.

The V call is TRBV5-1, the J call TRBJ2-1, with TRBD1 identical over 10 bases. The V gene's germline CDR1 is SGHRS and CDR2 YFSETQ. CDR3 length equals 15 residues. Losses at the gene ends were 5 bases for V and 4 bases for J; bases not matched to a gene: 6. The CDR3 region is CASRFDRGPYNEQFF. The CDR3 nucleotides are TGCGCCAGCAGGTTCGACAGGGGGCCTTACAATGAGCAGTTCTTC.

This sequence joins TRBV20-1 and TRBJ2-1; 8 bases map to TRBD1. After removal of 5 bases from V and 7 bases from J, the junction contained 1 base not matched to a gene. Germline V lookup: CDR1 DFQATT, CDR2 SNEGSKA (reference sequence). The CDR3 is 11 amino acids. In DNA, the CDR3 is TGCAGTGCTGGGACAGGAAATGAGCAGTTCTTC. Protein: CSAGTGNEQFF.

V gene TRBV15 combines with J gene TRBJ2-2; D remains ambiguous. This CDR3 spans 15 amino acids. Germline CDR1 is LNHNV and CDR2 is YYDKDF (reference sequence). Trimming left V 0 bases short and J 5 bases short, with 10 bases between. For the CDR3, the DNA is TGTGCCACCAGCAGAGAAGTCCTTAAAACCGGGGAGCTGTTTTTT. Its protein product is CATSREVLKTGELFF.

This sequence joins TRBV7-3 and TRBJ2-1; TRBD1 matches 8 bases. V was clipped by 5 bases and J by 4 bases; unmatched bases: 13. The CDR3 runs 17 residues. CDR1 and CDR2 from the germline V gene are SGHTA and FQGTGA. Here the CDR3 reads CASSPNPPGTGYNEQFF. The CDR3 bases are TGTGCCAGCAGCCCTAACCCTCCCGGGACAGGTTACAATGAGCAGTTCTTC.

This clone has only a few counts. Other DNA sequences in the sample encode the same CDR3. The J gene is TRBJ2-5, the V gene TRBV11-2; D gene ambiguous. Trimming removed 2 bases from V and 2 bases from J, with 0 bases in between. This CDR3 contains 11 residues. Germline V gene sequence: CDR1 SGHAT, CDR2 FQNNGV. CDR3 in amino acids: CASSLQETQYF. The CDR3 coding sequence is TGTGCCAGCAGCTTACAAGAGACCCAGTACTTC. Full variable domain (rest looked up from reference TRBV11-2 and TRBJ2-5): EAGVAQSPRYKIIEKRQSVAFWCNPISGHATLYWYQQILGQGPKLLIQFQNNGVVDDSQLPKDRFSAERLKGVDSTLKIQPAKLEDSAVYLCASSLQETQYFGPGTRLLVL.